This T cell receptor beta chain comes out of a study of shared clonotypes between healthy human individuals. Study-wide findings and caveats: The sole specimen, blood, was sampled, and tissue repertoires likely differ.

On this clone itself: The antigen remains unidentified.

The CDR3 has 17 residues. CDR1 is ENHRY and CDR2 is SYGVKD in the germline V gene. V lost 6 bases and J lost 7, with 24 bases in between. This table comes from immunoSEQ multiplex PCR, and its TCRdb copy is limited to in-frame clones, with some not included. The sample shows millions of clones, more than 85% of them seen only once. Cells designated naive CD8 were CD45RO-negative and were positively selected for CCR7, with terminally differentiated effector memory CD45RA+ cells excluded. The TCR comes from a young man in good health. Some clones in this sample may be carry-over from other donors' samples. V gene TRBV10-3 combines with J gene TRBJ2-2; a weak D match, TRBD1 (6 bases). Sequencing was performed on naive CD8+ T cells from PBMCs. The CDR3 sequence is CAIRLDSPPRRGGELFF. CDR3 DNA sequence: TGTGCCATCAGATTGGACAGTCCTCCTCGAAGAGGCGGGGAGCTGTTTTTT.